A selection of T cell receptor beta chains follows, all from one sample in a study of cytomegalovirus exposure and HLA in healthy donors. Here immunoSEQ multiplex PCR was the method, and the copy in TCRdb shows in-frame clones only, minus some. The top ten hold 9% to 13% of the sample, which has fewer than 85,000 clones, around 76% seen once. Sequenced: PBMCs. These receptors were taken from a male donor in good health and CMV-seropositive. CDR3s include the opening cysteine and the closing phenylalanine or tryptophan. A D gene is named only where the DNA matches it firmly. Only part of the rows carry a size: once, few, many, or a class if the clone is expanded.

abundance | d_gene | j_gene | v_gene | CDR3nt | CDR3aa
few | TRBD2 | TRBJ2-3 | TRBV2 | TGTGCCAGCCGATCTGGGGGGGTTCGCCGCACAGATACGCAGTATTTT | CASRSGGVRRTDTQYF
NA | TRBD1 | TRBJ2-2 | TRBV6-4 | TGTGCCAGCAGTGCTCAACAGGGGACCGGGGAGCTGTTTTTT | CASSAQQGTGELFF
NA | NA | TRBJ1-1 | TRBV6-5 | TGTGCCAGCAGTTATGAGGCAGCGAACACTGAAGCTTTCTTT | CASSYEAANTEAFF
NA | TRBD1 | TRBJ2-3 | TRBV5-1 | TGCGCCAGCAGCTCAGGGACAGATTTTATAGGAGATACGCAGTATTTT | CASSSGTDFIGDTQYF
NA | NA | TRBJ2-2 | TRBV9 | TGTGCCAGCAGGCTGAGTACAGGGACGAACACCGGGGAGCTGTTTTTT | CASRLSTGTNTGELFF
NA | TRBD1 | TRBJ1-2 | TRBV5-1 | TGCGCCAGCAGTGCAGGGGGATCTAACTATGGCTACACCTTC | CASSAGGSNYGYTF
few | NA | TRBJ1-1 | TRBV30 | TGTGCCTGGAGCGGGGGGAGGTGGATGTCTGAAGCTTTCTTT | CAWSGGRWMSEAFF
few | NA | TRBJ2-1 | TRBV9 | TGTGCCAGCAGCGCCGCCGGGACTTACAATGAGCAGTTCTTC | CASSAAGTYNEQFF
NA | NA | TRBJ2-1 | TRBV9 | TGTGCCAGCAGCGTAGTTAACAATGAGCAGTTCTTC | CASSVVNNEQFF
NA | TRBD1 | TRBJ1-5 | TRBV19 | TGTGCCAGTAGTCCTCGGACAGGCCCTGAAAGCAATCAGCCCCAGCATTTT | CASSPRTGPESNQPQHF
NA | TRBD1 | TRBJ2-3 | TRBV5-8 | TGTGCCAGCAGCCCGACCGGGACAGGGCCGACAGATACGCAGTATTTT | CASSPTGTGPTDTQYF
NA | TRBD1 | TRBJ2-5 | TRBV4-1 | TGCGCCAGCAGCCAAGGACAGGGACGAGAGACCCAGTACTTC | CASSQGQGRETQYF
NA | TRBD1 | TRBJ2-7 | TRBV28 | TGTGCCAGCAAGGGTCCGGGACAGGTCTCCTACGAGCAGTACTTC | CASKGPGQVSYEQYF
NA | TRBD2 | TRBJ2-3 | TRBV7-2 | TGTGCCAGCAGCCGACTAGCGGGAGGGTGGACAGATACGCAGTATTTT | CASSRLAGGWTDTQYF
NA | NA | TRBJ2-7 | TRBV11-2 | TGTGCCAGCGGGGCGGGGAGCTCCTACGAGCAGTACTTC | CASGAGSSYEQYF
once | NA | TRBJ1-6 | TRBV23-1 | TGCGCCAGCAGTCCCCCCGGAGGGGGGGGTTCACCCCTCCACTTT | CASSPPGGGGSPLHF
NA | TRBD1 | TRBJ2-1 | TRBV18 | TGTGCCAGCTCACCACTCGTATCCCACGGGACAGGGGGCAATGAGCAGTTCTTC | CASSPLVSHGTGGNEQFF
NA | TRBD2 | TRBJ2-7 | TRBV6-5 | TGTGCCAGCAGAGGGACTAGCCCCACCTACGAGCAGTACTTC | CASRGTSPTYEQYF
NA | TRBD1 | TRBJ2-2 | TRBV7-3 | TGTGCCAGCAGCTTACCGACAGGGGCCGGGGAGCTGTTTTTT | CASSLPTGAGELFF
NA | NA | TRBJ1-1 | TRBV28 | TGTGCCAGCAGTGGGCCGGGGGGGGCCAGCACTGAAGCTTTCTTT | CASSGPGGASTEAFF
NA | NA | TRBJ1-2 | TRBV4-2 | TGTGCCAGCAGCCTGGGGATTCGGGAAGGCTACACCTTC | CASSLGIREGYTF
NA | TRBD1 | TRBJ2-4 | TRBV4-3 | TGCGCCAGCAGCCAAGATCCAGGACCGGGACAGGGTAACATTCAGTACTTC | CASSQDPGPGQGNIQYF